This T cell receptor beta chain was documented in a study of T cells in Graves' hyperthyroidism and ophthalmopathy. Absent ophthalmopathy progression within 18 months defined stable Graves' hyperthyroidism. Lactation, pregnancy, other autoimmune disease or uncontrolled infection led to exclusion of patients. Amplification of TCR beta CDR3 regions used RNA as the template. With the HTBI primer set, the TCR CDR3 went through a first round of RT-PCR. From the multiplex PCR reads, TCRdb called clonotypes with MiXCR, one entry per CDR3 protein. The repertoire holds some 400,000 distinct CDR3 sequences, over 15% seen once, with 3.7% in the top ten. J lost 4 bases, V lost 3 bases, and 9 bases had no gene match. Germline CDR1 is DFQATT and CDR2 is SNEGSKA (reference sequence). CDR3 length: 14 amino acids. This clonotype was counted at least ten times.

Sequencing used blood. This TCR was sampled from a woman aged 18-29 years with Graves' hyperthyroidism. This rearrangement joins TRBV20-1 to TRBJ2-7, with 7 bases matching TRBD1. CDR3 in amino acids: CSASPLDRVYEQYF. For the CDR3, the DNA is TGCAGTGCTAGTCCCCTCGACAGGGTATACGAGCAGTACTTC.